The clone carrying this TCR beta chain appeared a few times. The source of the sample is a study of T-cell reconstitution after alpha-beta-depleted transplantation in children. V was cut by 3 bases and J by 5 bases, with 12 bases left in between. CDR3 size: 13 residues. The V gene's germline CDR1 is DFQATT and CDR2 SNEGSKA (reference sequence). Researchers prepared the TCRbeta library using unique molecular identifiers, the study reports. TCRdb recomputed calls from the PCR reads with MiXCR, one row per CDR3 protein. The data contain 450,000 to 600,000 distinct CDR3 sequences, around 13% of them singletons.

J is TRBJ2-3 and V is TRBV20-1; no firm D call. This clonotype originated in a male patient aged 10 to 17 who had a stem cell transplant for acute myeloid leukemia, so the T cells may come from the graft donor. The input for sequencing was PBMCs, mostly from graft donor cells, taken 360 days after TCRalphabeta/CD19-depleted stem cell transplant. CDR3 nucleotide sequence: TGCAGTGCTAGGGCTGGACGTCAAGATACGCAGTATTTT. Translating gives CSARAGRQDTQYF.